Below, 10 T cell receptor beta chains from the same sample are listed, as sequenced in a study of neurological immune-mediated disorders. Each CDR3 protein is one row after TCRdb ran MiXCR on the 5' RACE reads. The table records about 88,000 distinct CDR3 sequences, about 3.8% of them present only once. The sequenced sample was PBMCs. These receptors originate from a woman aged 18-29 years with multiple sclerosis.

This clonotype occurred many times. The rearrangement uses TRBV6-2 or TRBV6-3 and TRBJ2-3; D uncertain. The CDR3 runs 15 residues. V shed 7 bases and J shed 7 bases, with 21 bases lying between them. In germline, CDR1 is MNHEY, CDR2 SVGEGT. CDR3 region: CASTLDGSRVNTQYF. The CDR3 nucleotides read TGTGCCAGCACCCTGGACGGCTCCCGCGTAAATACGCAGTATTTT.

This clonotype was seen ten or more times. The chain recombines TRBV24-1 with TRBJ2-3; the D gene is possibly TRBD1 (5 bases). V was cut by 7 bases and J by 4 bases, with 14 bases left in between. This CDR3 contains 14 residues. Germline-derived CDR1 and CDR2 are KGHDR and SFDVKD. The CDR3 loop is CATRSQGSPDTQYF. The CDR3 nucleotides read TGTGCCACCAGGAGTCAGGGCAGCCCAGATACGCAGTATTTT.

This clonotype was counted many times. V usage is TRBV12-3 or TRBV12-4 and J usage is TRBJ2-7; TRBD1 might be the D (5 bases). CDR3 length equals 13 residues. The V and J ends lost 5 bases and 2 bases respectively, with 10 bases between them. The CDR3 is CASSPGNTYEQYF. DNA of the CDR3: TGTGCCAGCAGTCCAGGGAACACCTACGAGCAGTACTTC.

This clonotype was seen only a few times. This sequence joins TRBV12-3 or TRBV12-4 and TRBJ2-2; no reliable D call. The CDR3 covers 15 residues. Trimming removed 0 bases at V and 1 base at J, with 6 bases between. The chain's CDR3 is CASSLARQNTGELFF. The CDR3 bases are TGTGCCAGCAGTTTAGCTAGGCAGAACACCGGGGAGCTGTTTTTT.

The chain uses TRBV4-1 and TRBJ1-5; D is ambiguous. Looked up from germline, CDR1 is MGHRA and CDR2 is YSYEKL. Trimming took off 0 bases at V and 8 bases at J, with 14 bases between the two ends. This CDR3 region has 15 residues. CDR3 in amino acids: CASSQDFAGRKPQHF. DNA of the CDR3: TGCGCCAGCAGCCAAGATTTTGCCGGACGAAAGCCCCAGCATTTT.

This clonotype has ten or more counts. In DNA, the CDR3 is TGCGCCAGCAGCGAGGACAGAGAAAAACTGTTTTTT. Translation gives CASSEDREKLFF. This chain uses TRBV5-1 with TRBJ1-4; a weak D match, TRBD1 (6 bases). With 4 bases removed from V and 8 bases from J, the gap between germline ends came to 9 bases. Germline values: CDR1 SGHRS, CDR2 YFSETQ. The CDR3 has 12 residues.

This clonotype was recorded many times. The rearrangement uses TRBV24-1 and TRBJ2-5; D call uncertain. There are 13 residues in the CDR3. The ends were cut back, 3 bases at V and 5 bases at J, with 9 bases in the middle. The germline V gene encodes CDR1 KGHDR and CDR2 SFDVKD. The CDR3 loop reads CATSDGSRETQYF. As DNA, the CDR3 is TGTGCCACCAGTGATGGCAGCCGGGAGACCCAGTACTTC.

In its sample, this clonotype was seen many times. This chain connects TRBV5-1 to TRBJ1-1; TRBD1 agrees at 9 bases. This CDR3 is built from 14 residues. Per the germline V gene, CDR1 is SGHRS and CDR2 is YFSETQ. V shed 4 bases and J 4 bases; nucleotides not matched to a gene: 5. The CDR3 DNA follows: TGCGCCAGCAGCAAGGGACAGGGAGCCACTGAAGCTTTCTTT. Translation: CASSKGQGATEAFF.

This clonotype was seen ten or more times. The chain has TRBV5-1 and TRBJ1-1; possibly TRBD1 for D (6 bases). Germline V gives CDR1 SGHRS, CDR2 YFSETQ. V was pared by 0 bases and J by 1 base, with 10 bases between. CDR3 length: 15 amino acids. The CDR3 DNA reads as TGCGCCAGCAGCTTGGTTGGGGGCCAGAACACTGAAGCTTTCTTT. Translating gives CASSLVGGQNTEAFF.

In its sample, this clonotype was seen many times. In DNA form, the CDR3 reads TGCAGTGCGCGTTCCCGGGACATATACAATGAGCAGTTCTTC. It is translated as CSARSRDIYNEQFF. The V and J genes are TRBV20-1 and TRBJ2-1, with a weak D call TRBD1 (6 bases). The CDR3 spans 14 residues. Trimming took 6 bases from V and 4 from J, leaving 16 bases between them. Germline V gives CDR1 DFQATT, CDR2 SNEGSKA (reference sequence).